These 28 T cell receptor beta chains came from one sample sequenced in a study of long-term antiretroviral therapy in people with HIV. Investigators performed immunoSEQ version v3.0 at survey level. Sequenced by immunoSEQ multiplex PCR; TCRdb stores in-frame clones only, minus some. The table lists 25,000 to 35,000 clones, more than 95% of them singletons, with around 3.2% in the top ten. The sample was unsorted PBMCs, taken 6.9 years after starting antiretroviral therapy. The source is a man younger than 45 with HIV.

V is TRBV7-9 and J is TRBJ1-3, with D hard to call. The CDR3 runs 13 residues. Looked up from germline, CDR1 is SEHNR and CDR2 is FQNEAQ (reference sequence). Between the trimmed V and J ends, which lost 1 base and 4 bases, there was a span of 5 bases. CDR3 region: CASSLGAGNTIYF. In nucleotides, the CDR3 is TGTGCCAGCAGCTTAGGTGCCGGAAACACCATATATTTT.

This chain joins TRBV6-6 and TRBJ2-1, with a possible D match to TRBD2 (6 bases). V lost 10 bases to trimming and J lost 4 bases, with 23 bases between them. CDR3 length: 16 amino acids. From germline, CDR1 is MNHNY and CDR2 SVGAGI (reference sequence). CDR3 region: CATLARTGGDYNEQFF. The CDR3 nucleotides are TGTGCCACCCTCGCTCGAACTGGCGGGGATTACAATGAGCAGTTCTTC.

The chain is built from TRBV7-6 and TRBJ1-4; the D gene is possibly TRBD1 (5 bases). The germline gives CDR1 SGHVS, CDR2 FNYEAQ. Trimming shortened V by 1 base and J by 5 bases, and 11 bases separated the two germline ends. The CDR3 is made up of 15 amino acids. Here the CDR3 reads CASSLGGGENEKLFF. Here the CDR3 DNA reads TGTGCCAGCAGCTTAGGGGGAGGGGAAAATGAAAAACTGTTTTTT. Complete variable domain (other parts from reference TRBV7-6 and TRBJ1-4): GAGVSQSPRYKVTKRGQDVALRCDPISGHVSLYWYRQALGQGPEFLTYFNYEAQQDKSGLPNDRFSAERPEGSISTLTIQRTEQRDSAMYRCASSLGGGENEKLFFGSGTQLSVL.

This CDR3 reads CATRADKAFF. In DNA form, the CDR3 reads TGTGCCACCCGGGCCGATAAAGCTTTCTTT. This chain joins TRBV19 and TRBJ1-1; no reliable D call. The ends were cut back, 10 bases at V and 9 bases at J, with 12 bases in the middle. Per germline, CDR1 LNHDA and CDR2 SQIVND (reference sequence). The CDR3 length is 10 residues.

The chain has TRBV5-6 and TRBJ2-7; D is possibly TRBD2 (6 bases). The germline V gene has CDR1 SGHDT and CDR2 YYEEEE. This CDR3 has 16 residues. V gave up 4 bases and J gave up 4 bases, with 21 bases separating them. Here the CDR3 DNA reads TGTGCCAGCAGCCCGGGGGACTCCCGGAGACTTTACGAGCAGTACTTC. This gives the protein CASSPGDSRRLYEQYF.

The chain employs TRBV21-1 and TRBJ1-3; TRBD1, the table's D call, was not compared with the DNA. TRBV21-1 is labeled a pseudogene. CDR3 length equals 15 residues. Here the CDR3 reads CAPGTQGADGNTIYF. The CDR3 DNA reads TGTGCCCCCGGCACACAGGGGGCCGACGGAAACACCATATATTTT.

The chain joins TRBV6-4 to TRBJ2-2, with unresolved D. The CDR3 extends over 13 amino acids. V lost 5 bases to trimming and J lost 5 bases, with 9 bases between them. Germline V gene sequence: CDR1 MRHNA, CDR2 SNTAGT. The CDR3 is CASSRGETGELFF. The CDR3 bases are TGTGCCAGCAGTCGAGGAGAGACCGGGGAGCTGTTTTTT.

The CDR3 coding sequence is TGTGCCAGCAGTGTGGACAGGGGGAACGAGCAGTACTTC. Translated: CASSVDRGNEQYF. The chain carries TRBV6-1 and TRBJ2-7; 10 positions agree with TRBD1. Germline V CDR1 and CDR2: MNHNS, SASEGT. The CDR3 loop spans 13 amino acids. The ends lost 4 bases at V and 5 bases at J; junction bases unmatched: 2.

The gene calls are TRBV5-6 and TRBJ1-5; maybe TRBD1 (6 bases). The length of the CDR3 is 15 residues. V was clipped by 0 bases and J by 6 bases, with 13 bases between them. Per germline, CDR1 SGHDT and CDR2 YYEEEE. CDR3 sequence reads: CASSLGPGESQPQHF. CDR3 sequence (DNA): TGTGCCAGCAGCTTGGGGCCAGGGGAGAGTCAGCCCCAGCATTTT. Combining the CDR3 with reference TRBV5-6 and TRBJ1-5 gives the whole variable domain DAGVTQSPTHLIKTRGQQVTLRCSPKSGHDTVSWYQQALGQGPQFIFQYYEEEERQRGNFPDRFSGHQFPNYSSELNVNALLLGDSALYLCASSLGPGESQPQHFGDGTRLSIL.

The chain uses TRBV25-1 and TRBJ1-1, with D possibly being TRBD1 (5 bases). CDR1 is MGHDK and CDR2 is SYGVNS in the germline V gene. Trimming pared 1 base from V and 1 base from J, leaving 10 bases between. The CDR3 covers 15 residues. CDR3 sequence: CASSEFGGRNTEAFF. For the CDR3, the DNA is TGTGCCAGCAGTGAATTCGGGGGTCGGAACACTGAAGCTTTCTTT. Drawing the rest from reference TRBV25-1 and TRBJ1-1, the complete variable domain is EADIYQTPRYLVIGTGKKITLECSQTMGHDKMYWYQQDPGMELHLIHYSYGVNSTEKGDLSSESTVSRIRTEHFPLTLESARPSHTSQYLCASSEFGGRNTEAFFGQGTRLTVV.

Written as DNA, the CDR3 is TGTGCCAGCAAGGGGGCGGGGGACAATCAGCCCCAGCATTTT. This codes for CASKGAGDNQPQHF. This sequence joins TRBV2 and TRBJ1-5; 7 nucleotides align to TRBD1. CDR1 SNHLY and CDR2 FYNNEI come from the germline V gene. This CDR3 is built from 14 residues. With 7 bases clipped from V and 3 bases from J, the junction kept 6 bases outside the gene matches.

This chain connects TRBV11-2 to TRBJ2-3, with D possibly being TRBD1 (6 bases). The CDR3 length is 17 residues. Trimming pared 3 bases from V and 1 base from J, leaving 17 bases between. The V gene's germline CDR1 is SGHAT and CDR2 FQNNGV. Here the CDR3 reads CASSLVGRPGGTDTQYF. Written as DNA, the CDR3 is TGTGCCAGCAGCTTGGTTGGGCGGCCAGGGGGCACAGATACGCAGTATTTT.

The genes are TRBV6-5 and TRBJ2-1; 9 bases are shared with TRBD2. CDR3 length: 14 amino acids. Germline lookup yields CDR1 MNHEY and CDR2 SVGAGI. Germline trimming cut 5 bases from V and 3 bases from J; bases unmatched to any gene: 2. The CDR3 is CASSLSGSYNEQFF. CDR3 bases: TGTGCCAGCAGTCTTAGCGGGAGCTACAATGAGCAGTTCTTC.

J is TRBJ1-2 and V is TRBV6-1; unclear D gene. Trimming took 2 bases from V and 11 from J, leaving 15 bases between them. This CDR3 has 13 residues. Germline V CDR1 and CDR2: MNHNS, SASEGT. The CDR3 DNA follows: TGTGCCAGCAGTGAAACTTCCAATGGGCGTTACACCTTC. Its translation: CASSETSNGRYTF.

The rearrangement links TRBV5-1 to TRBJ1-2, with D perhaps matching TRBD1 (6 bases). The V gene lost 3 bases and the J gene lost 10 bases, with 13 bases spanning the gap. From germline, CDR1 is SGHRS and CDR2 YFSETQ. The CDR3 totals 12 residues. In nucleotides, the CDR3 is TGCGCCAGCAGCTCCCAAACAGGGCACTACACCTTC. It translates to CASSSQTGHYTF.

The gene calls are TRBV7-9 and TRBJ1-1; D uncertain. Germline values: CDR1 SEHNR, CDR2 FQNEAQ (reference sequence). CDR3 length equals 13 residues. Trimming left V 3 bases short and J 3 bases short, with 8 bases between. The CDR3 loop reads CASSFVFDTEAFF. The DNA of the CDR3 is TGTGCCAGCAGCTTCGTGTTTGACACTGAAGCTTTCTTT.

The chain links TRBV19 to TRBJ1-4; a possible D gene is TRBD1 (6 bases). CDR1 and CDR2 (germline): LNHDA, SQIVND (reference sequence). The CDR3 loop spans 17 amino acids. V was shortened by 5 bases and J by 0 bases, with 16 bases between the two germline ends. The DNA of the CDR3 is TGTGCCAGTAGTGGTGAGACAGGAGCCTCAACTAATGAAAAACTGTTTTTT. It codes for CASSGETGASTNEKLFF. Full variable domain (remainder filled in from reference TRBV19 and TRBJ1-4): DGGITQSPKYLFRKEGQNVTLSCEQNLNHDAMYWYRQDPGQGLRLIYYSQIVNDFQKGDIAEGYSVSREKKESFPLTVTSAQKNPTAFYLCASSGETGASTNEKLFFGSGTQLSVL.

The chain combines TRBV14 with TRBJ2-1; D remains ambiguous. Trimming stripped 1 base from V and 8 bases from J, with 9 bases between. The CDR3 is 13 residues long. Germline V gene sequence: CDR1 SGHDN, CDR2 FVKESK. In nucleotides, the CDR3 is TGTGCCAGCAGCCAAGTTGGGTACGATGAGCAGTTCTTC. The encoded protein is CASSQVGYDEQFF.

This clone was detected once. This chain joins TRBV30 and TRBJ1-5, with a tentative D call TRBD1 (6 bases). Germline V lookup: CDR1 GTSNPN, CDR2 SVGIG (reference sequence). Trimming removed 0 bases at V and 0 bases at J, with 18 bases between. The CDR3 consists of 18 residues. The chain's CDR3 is CAWSVPVVDSYSNQPQHF. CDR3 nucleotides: TGTGCCTGGAGTGTACCGGTTGTGGACAGCTATAGCAATCAGCCCCAGCATTTT. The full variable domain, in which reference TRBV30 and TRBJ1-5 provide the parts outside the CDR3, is SQTIHQWPATLVQPVGSPLSLECTVEGTSNPNLYWYRQAAGRGLQLLFYSVGIGQISSEVPQNLSASRPQDRQFILSSKKLLLSDSGFYLCAWSVPVVDSYSNQPQHFGDGTRLSIL.

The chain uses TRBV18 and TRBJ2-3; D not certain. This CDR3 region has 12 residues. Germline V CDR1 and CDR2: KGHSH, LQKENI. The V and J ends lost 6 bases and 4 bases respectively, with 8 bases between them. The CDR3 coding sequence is TGTGCCAGCTCCCAAATACCAGATACGCAGTATTTT. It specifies CASSQIPDTQYF.

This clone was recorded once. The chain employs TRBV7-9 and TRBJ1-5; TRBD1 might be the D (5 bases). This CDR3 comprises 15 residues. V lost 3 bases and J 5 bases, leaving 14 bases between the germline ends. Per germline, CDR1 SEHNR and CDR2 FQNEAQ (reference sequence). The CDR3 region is CASSFTGATYQPQHF. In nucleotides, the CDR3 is TGTGCCAGCAGCTTTACAGGCGCGACCTATCAGCCCCAGCATTTT. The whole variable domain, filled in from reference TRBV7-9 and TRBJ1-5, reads DTGVSQNPRHKITKRGQNVTFRCDPISEHNRLYWYRQTLGQGPEFLTYFQNEAQLEKSRLLSDRFSAERPKGSFSTLEIQRTEQGDSAMYLCASSFTGATYQPQHFGDGTRLSIL.

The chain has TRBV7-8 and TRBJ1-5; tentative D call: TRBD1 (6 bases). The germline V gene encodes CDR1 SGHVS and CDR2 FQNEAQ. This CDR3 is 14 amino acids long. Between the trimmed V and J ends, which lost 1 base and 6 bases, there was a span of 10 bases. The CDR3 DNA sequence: TGTGCCAGCAGCTTAGTTGGGGGGCCTCAGCCCCAGCATTTT. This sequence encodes CASSLVGGPQPQHF. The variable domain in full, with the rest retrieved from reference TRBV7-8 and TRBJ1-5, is GAGVSQSPRYKVAKRGQDVALRCDPISGHVSLFWYQQALGQGPEFLTYFQNEAQLDKSGLPSDRFFAERPEGSVSTLKIQRTQQEDSAVYLCASSLVGGPQPQHFGDGTRLSIL.

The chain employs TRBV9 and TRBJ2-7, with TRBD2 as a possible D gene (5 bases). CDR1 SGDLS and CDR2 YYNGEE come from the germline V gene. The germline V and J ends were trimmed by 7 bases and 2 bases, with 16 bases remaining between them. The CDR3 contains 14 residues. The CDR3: CASGVGALPYEQYF. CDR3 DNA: TGTGCCAGCGGTGTGGGAGCACTTCCCTACGAGCAGTACTTC. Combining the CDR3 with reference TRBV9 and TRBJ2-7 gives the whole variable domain DSGVTQTPKHLITATGQRVTLRCSPRSGDLSVYWYQQSLDQGLQFLIQYYNGEERAKGNILERFSAQQFPDLHSELNLSSLELGDSALYFCASGVGALPYEQYFGPGTRLTVT.

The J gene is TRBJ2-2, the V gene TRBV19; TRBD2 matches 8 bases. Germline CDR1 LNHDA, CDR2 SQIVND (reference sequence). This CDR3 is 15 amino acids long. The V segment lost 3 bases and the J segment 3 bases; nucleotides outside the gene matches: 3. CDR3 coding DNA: TGTGCCAGTAGTATGCGGGGGGCGCACACCGGGGAGCTGTTTTTT. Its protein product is CASSMRGAHTGELFF.

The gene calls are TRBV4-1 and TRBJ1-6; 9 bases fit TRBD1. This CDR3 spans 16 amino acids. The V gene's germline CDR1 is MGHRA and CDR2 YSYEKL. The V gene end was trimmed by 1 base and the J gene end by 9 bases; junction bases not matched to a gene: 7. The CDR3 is CASSQGWGQGSSPLHF. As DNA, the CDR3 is TGCGCCAGCAGCCAAGGCTGGGGACAGGGAAGTTCACCCCTCCACTTT.

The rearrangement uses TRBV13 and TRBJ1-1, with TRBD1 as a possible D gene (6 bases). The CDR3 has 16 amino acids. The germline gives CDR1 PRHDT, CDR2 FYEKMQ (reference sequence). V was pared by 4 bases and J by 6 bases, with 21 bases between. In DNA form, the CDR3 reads TGTGCCAGCAGCTCATTAACCGGGATCCACAGGGCTGAAGCTTTCTTT. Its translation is CASSSLTGIHRAEAFF. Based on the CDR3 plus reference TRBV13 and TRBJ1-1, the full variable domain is AAGVIQSPRHLIKEKRETATLKCYPIPRHDTVYWYQQGPGQDPQFLISFYEKMQSDKGSIPDRFSAQQFSDYHSELNMSSLELGDSALYFCASSSLTGIHRAEAFFGQGTRLTVV.

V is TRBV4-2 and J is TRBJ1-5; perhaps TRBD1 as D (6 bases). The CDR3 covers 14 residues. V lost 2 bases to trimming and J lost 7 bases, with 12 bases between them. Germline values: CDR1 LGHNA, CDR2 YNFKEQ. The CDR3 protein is CASSQNRDTQPQHF. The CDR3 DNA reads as TGTGCCAGCAGCCAAAACAGGGATACGCAGCCCCAGCATTTT.

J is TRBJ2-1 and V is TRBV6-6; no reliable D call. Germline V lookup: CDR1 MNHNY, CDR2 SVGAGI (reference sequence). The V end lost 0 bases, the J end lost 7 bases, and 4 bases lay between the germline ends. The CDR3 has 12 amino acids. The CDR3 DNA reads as TGTGCCAGCAGTTACTCAGATAATGAGCAGTTCTTC. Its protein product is CASSYSDNEQFF.